Here is one TCR beta chain with its context. There is no known antigen for this receptor. Nothing much larger sits one base from this clone, and base qualities are not available. Each collaborating institution followed its own protocols to collect whole blood in K2EDTA tubes. For TCRbeta analysis, collaborator samples were shipped as frozen whole blood, as isolated PBMCs, or as DNA extracted from either sample type. In the germline V gene, CDR1 corresponds to SGHRS and CDR2 to YFSETQ. V and J lose 2 bases and 1 base, and a span of 14 bases separates them. The CDR3 goes from the cysteine to the phenylalanine over 16 residues. Solely the CDR3 DNA is kept, with 48 bases framed from the first base. This entry comes from a study of blood T cell repertoires in COVID-19 (TCRdb year 2020). Notes on the research overall: The collaborator samples originated in the United States, Italy and Spain and spanned the acute and convalescent phases of COVID-19. The prospective study material was composed of cDNA or gDNA derived from T cells, B-cell-depleted T cells, or PBMCs. Subjects who had been exposed to COVID-19, were actively infected with it, or had recovered from it provided the deeply sampled blood TCRbeta repertoires that made up the dataset. The repertoires were released in a freely available public database meant as a resource for research on the immune response to SARS-CoV-2. Samples were obtained from the ongoing ImmuneRACE study (first 160 participants) and from 950 to 1,500 subjects provided by 6 global collaborators. Sample metadata almost always included a de-identified subject ID, COVID-19 status, age in years and sex. HLA class I and class II types, where available, came from metadata supplied by the sample provider rather than from assay-based typing.

The immunoSEQ Assay, a bias-controlled multiplex PCR, was used to amplify TCRbeta CDR3 regions from genomic DNA. Per the original workflow: Nucleated cell counts per sample were estimated from amplification of reference gene primers within the assay. Sequence reads were collapsed and filtered to measure the absolute abundance of every unique TCRbeta CDR3 rearrangement. For each sample, productive Simpson clonality was calculated as the square root of Simpson's diversity index over productive rearrangements. Drawn from immuneACCESS, this table holds only the in-frame rearrangements with V and J called that TCRdb kept. Clones are partly lost; checked studies trace under half to an unresolved V gene and leave the rest unexplained. V, J and clone size are those of that table, while D and trimming were read from the DNA. The sample table lists more than 250,000 clones, about 84% of them with a count of one. The ten largest account for roughly 1.6% of the sample.

What the study reported, not specific to this receptor: The quantity of clinical and demographic metadata differed by source and by participant and was supplied without curation.

The clonotype was recovered from a woman aged 45 to 65 with acute or convalescent COVID-19. The sequence joins TRBV5-1 to TRBJ2-3; the D gene lacks a confident call. Sequencing used peripheral blood. The CDR3 protein is CASSFLDSPGTDTQYF. The DNA sequence reads TGCGCCAGCAGCTTCCTTGACTCCCCGGGCACAGATACGCAGTATTTT.